The 31 T cell receptor beta chains below come from one sample, sequenced in a study of blood T cell repertoires in COVID-19. Clones were read by immunoSEQ multiplex PCR, and TCRdb kept only the in-frame ones, dropping some. Here the sample spans roughly 50,000 clones, under 90% being singletons. Input material: peripheral blood. Every receptor here comes from a woman older than 75 with COVID-19, enrolled during active disease.

This chain links TRBV7-2 with TRBJ2-5; 7 nucleotides agree with TRBD2. The V gene end was trimmed by 4 bases and the J gene end by 5 bases; junction bases not matched to a gene: 7. From germline, CDR1 is SGHTA and CDR2 FQGNSA. The CDR3 length is 14 residues. The DNA for the CDR3 is TGTGCCAGCAGCTCCCCACTAGCGAAGGAGACCCAGTACTTC. Amino acid sequence: CASSSPLAKETQYF.

The rearrangement uses TRBV6-5 and TRBJ2-3; no reliable D call. V dropped 1 base and J dropped 1 base, with 6 bases sitting between them. Germline loops: CDR1 MNHEY, CDR2 SVGAGI. This CDR3 has 14 residues. CDR3 nucleotides: TGTGCCAGCAGTTACTATACAGGCACAGATACGCAGTATTTT. This codes for CASSYYTGTDTQYF.

A single count supports this clone. This chain uses TRBV6-5 with TRBJ2-1; 14 bases fit TRBD2. Germline loops: CDR1 MNHEY, CDR2 SVGAGI. V dropped 3 bases and J dropped 7; count of bases not matched to a gene: 5. The CDR3 covers 16 residues. This CDR3 reads CASSYSGTSGGNEQFF. The CDR3 region has the DNA TGTGCCAGCAGTTATTCCGGGACTAGCGGGGGAAATGAGCAGTTCTTC.

J is TRBJ1-1 and V is TRBV6-5, with 7 bases aligning to TRBD1. This CDR3 spans 14 amino acids. Germline trimming cut 8 bases from V and 1 base from J; bases unmatched to any gene: 7. Germline CDR1 MNHEY, CDR2 SVGAGI. The CDR3 is CASGGQPGNTEAFF. The CDR3 region has the DNA TGTGCCAGCGGGGGACAGCCGGGGAACACTGAAGCTTTCTTT.

The V and J genes are TRBV7-2 and TRBJ2-1; TRBD1 agrees at 9 bases. J gave up 9 bases and V 1 base, and 7 bases lay outside the gene matches. Germline values: CDR1 SGHTA, CDR2 FQGNSA. The CDR3 is made up of 15 amino acids. The CDR3, as DNA: TGTGCCAGCAGCTTAGGGGGCGGGACAGGGAGTGAGCAGTTCTTC. Amino acids: CASSLGGGTGSEQFF.

V is TRBV9 and J is TRBJ2-7; TRBD2 matches at 8 bases. This CDR3 has 14 amino acids. The germline V gene has CDR1 SGDLS and CDR2 YYNGEE. Losses at the gene ends were 3 bases for V and 2 bases for J; bases not matched to a gene: 4. The CDR3 DNA reads TGTGCCAGCAGCGACGAAGCGGGAGCCTACGAGCAGTACTTC. Protein product: CASSDEAGAYEQYF.

The V call is TRBV7-2, the J call TRBJ2-7; D not resolved. The CDR3 is 15 residues long. Germline V gives CDR1 SGHTA, CDR2 FQGNSA. Trimming stripped 5 bases from V and 0 bases from J, with 14 bases between. Written as DNA, the CDR3 is TGTGCCAGCAGCCTCTCATCCGTGAGCTCCTACGAGCAGTACTTC. Protein product: CASSLSSVSSYEQYF.

The V call is TRBV7-9, the J call TRBJ2-5, with D perhaps TRBD1 (5 bases). The CDR3 length is 18 residues. Looked up from germline, CDR1 is SEHNR and CDR2 is FQNEAQ (reference sequence). The V end lost 0 bases, the J end lost 4 bases, and 21 bases lay between the germline ends. CDR3 residues: CASSLALIVTASRETQYF. CDR3 nucleotides: TGTGCCAGCAGCTTAGCGCTAATTGTGACAGCCTCCCGAGAGACCCAGTACTTC.

The chain carries TRBV28 and TRBJ2-5; 9 nucleotides align to TRBD2. Germline lookup yields CDR1 MDHEN and CDR2 SYDVKM. After removal of 5 bases from V and 0 bases from J, the junction contained 10 bases not matched to a gene. There are 17 residues in the CDR3. The CDR3 reads CASSPPGGGAYQETQYF. CDR3 DNA sequence: TGTGCCAGCAGTCCCCCTGGCGGGGGGGCTTACCAAGAGACCCAGTACTTC.

The chain's CDR3 is CASSLTMNSNSPLHF. For the CDR3, the DNA is TGTGCCAGCAGCTTAACGATGAACAGCAATTCACCCCTCCACTTT. The chain employs TRBV7-3 and TRBJ1-6; D is unclear. Germline CDR1 reads SGHTA; CDR2 reads FQGTGA. This CDR3 comprises 15 residues. Trimming shortened V by 0 bases and J by 7 bases, and 10 bases separated the two germline ends.

The CDR3 reads CASSGGTYEQYF. CDR3 DNA: TGTGCCAGCAGCGGGGGTACATACGAGCAGTACTTC. The chain has TRBV12-3 or TRBV12-4 and TRBJ2-7; perhaps TRBD2 as D (6 bases). Trimming left V 6 bases short and J 4 bases short, with 10 bases between. This CDR3 contains 12 residues.

The V gene is TRBV5-1, the J gene TRBJ2-5; tentative D call: TRBD1 (6 bases). Germline V gene sequence: CDR1 SGHRS, CDR2 YFSETQ. Deletions cut 4 bases from V and 2 bases from J, with 18 bases between. The CDR3 totals 16 residues. As DNA, the CDR3 is TGCGCCAGCAGCCCGCGACGCCCGACAGGACAAGAGACCCAGTACTTC. This encodes CASSPRRPTGQETQYF.

This chain links TRBV9 with TRBJ2-1; D gene ambiguous. V lost 0 bases to trimming and J lost 5 bases, with 6 bases between them. Germline lookup yields CDR1 SGDLS and CDR2 YYNGEE. The CDR3 runs 13 residues. The CDR3 sequence: CASSVATDNEQFF. The CDR3 DNA is TGTGCCAGCAGCGTAGCAACGGACAATGAGCAGTTCTTC.

This clone was seen only a few times. The V gene is TRBV5-1, the J gene TRBJ1-4; D gene unclear. The germline CDR1 and CDR2 sequences are SGHRS and YFSETQ. CDR3 length: 13 residues. The V end was cut by 0 bases, the J end by 4 bases, with 4 bases between. CDR3 region: CASSLGHNEKLFF. The CDR3 nucleotides are TGCGCCAGCAGCTTGGGACATAATGAAAAACTGTTTTTT.

J is TRBJ1-2 and V is TRBV5-1; TRBD1 matches 9 bases. Germline V gene sequence: CDR1 SGHRS, CDR2 YFSETQ. V lost 0 bases and J lost 8; bases outside the gene matches: 11. The CDR3 consists of 16 residues. CDR3 residues: CASSLDTGTGTGGYTF. Written as DNA, the CDR3 is TGCGCCAGCAGCTTGGACACCGGGACAGGGACAGGCGGCTACACCTTC.

This clone was observed a single time. The chain carries TRBV5-8 and TRBJ2-5; D might be TRBD1 (5 bases). The CDR3 extends over 18 amino acids. Per germline, CDR1 SGHTS and CDR2 YDEGEE. Trimming left V 0 bases short and J 5 bases short, with 23 bases between. The CDR3 DNA reads TGTGCCAGCAGCTTGGCCGTGTCTGGAGTTATGGGGCGGGAGACCCAGTACTTC. Translation gives CASSLAVSGVMGRETQYF.

The chain uses TRBV11-3 and TRBJ2-1; 8 bases fit TRBD2. V was clipped by 4 bases and J by 7 bases; unmatched bases: 15. Looked up from germline, CDR1 is SGHNT and CDR2 is YENEEA. This CDR3 contains 17 residues. The CDR3 sequence is CASSSGVAGRLWNEQFF. CDR3 coding DNA: TGTGCCAGCAGCTCCGGGGTAGCGGGGAGACTATGGAATGAGCAGTTCTTC.

The chain combines TRBV24-1 with TRBJ1-2; 9 positions agree with TRBD1. Trimming took 5 bases from V and 3 from J; bases not matched to a gene: 12. The germline V gene has CDR1 KGHDR and CDR2 SFDVKD. This CDR3 is built from 17 residues. The CDR3 sequence is CATSGRPGTGKDYGYTF. The CDR3 DNA follows: TGTGCCACCAGTGGCAGGCCAGGGACAGGGAAGGACTATGGCTACACCTTC.

V gene TRBV2 combines with J gene TRBJ1-2, with 8 bases identical to TRBD1. The CDR3 totals 13 residues. With V trimmed by 4 bases and J by 4 bases, 2 bases remained unmatched. Germline assignment: CDR1 SNHLY and CDR2 FYNNEI. This CDR3 is CASSVRGPYGYTF. The CDR3 nucleotides read TGTGCCAGCAGTGTCAGGGGGCCCTATGGCTACACCTTC.

CDR3 region: CASSRGGEQYF. CDR3 sequence (DNA): TGTGCCAGCAGCCGCGGGGGCGAGCAGTACTTC. This rearrangement joins TRBV3-1 (or the pseudogene TRBV3-2) to TRBJ2-7; TRBD2 matches 7 bases. The CDR3 loop spans 11 amino acids. Trimming removed 4 bases from V and 6 bases from J; junction bases left unmatched: 0. Germline CDR1 reads LGHDT; CDR2 reads YNNKEL (reference sequence).

The CDR3 loop is CASSINLGGGNTEAFF. CDR3 DNA: TGTGCCAGCAGTATCAATCTGGGGGGGGGTAACACTGAAGCTTTCTTT. V gene TRBV27 combines with J gene TRBJ1-1; perhaps TRBD1 as D (5 bases). Germline loops: CDR1 MNHEY, CDR2 SMNVEV (reference sequence). Trimming took 5 bases from V and 2 from J, leaving 18 bases between them. The CDR3 consists of 16 residues.

The rearrangement links TRBV6-5 to TRBJ1-1; 7 bases match TRBD1. Germline V gene lookup returns CDR1 MNHEY and CDR2 SVGAGI. This CDR3 is built from 13 residues. With V trimmed by 6 bases and J by 2 bases, 3 bases remained unmatched. CDR3: CASRAGGNTEAFF. The CDR3 DNA is TGTGCCAGCAGGGCAGGGGGTAACACTGAAGCTTTCTTT.

The V and J genes are TRBV7-2 and TRBJ1-5, with D perhaps matching TRBD1 (5 bases). Germline-derived CDR1 and CDR2 are SGHTA and FQGNSA. Trimming removed 1 base at V and 1 base at J, with 11 bases between. This CDR3 has 16 residues. CDR3 residues: CASSLVRVVSNQPQHF. CDR3 coding DNA: TGTGCCAGCAGCTTAGTCAGGGTCGTCAGCAATCAGCCCCAGCATTTT.

Written as DNA, the CDR3 is TGTGCCATCAGTGAGTCGAGGTCAGGGGTAGAGACCCAGTACTTC. This sequence encodes CAISESRSGVETQYF. The chain uses TRBV10-3 and TRBJ2-5, with a tentative D call TRBD1 (6 bases). The CDR3 covers 15 residues. The V gene's germline CDR1 is ENHRY and CDR2 SYGVKD. V was pared by 0 bases and J by 4 bases, with 12 bases between.

The rearrangement uses TRBV2 and TRBJ1-6, with TRBD1 identical over 7 bases. The CDR3 length is 15 residues. Losses at the gene ends were 6 bases for V and 13 bases for J; bases not matched to a gene: 15. From germline, CDR1 is SNHLY and CDR2 FYNNEI. The CDR3 region has the DNA TGTGCCAGCAGGCCCCGAACAGGGGCCATTCAGCCCCTCCACTTT. Translating it yields CASRPRTGAIQPLHF.

The chain joins TRBV28 to TRBJ1-6, with D possibly being TRBD1 (5 bases). CDR1 is MDHEN, CDR2 SYDVKM, per germline. This CDR3 region has 12 residues. With 5 bases removed from V and 9 bases from J, the gap between germline ends came to 8 bases. CDR3 loop: CASSRGISPLHF. The CDR3 nucleotides are TGTGCCAGCAGTAGGGGCATTTCACCCCTCCACTTT.

The V and J genes are TRBV4-2 and TRBJ2-3; TRBD2 aligns across 12 bases. The germline CDR1 and CDR2 sequences are LGHNA and YNFKEQ. With V trimmed by 5 bases and J by 1 base, 16 bases remained unmatched. This CDR3 has 20 residues. This chain's CDR3 is CASSFRLAGVRGLGTDTQYF. CDR3 DNA sequence: TGTGCCAGCAGCTTTCGACTAGCGGGAGTGCGCGGTTTGGGCACAGATACGCAGTATTTT.

V is TRBV3-1 (or the pseudogene TRBV3-2) and J is TRBJ2-1; 8 nucleotides agree with TRBD1. V gave up 7 bases and J gave up 8 bases; unmatched junction bases: 16. The CDR3 contains 16 residues. The germline gives CDR1 LGHDT, CDR2 YNNKEL (reference sequence). The CDR3 sequence: CASTFRQGIGFYEQFF. CDR3 DNA sequence: TGTGCCAGCACCTTTAGACAGGGGATCGGGTTTTATGAGCAGTTCTTC.

Within the sample, this clone is medium-sized. The rearrangement uses TRBV10-2 and TRBJ1-1; D is possibly TRBD1 (6 bases). Trimming shortened V by 3 bases and J by 0 bases, and 11 bases separated the two germline ends. CDR1 is WSHSY, CDR2 SAAADI, per germline. The CDR3 contains 15 residues. This CDR3 reads CASSDRRGMNTEAFF. CDR3 coding DNA: TGCGCCAGCAGTGACCGTAGGGGGATGAACACTGAAGCTTTCTTT.

The chain carries TRBV11-2 and TRBJ2-3; 8 positions match TRBD2. CDR3 length: 13 residues. CDR1 is SGHAT, CDR2 FQNNGV, per germline. Trimming at V came to 3 bases and at J to 6 bases, leaving 2 bases not matched to a gene. CDR3 coding DNA: TGTGCCAGCAGCTTGCAGCGGGAGGATACGCAGTATTTT. Translation gives CASSLQREDTQYF.

The table lists this clone with a count of one. The chain carries TRBV5-1 and TRBJ1-1, with a possible D match to TRBD1 (6 bases). This CDR3 contains 14 residues. Germline-derived CDR1 and CDR2 are SGHRS and YFSETQ. The V gene lost 1 base and the J gene lost 5 bases, with 12 bases spanning the gap. CDR3 sequence (DNA): TGCGCCAGCAGCTTGCGGGGGGGGCAAACTGAAGCTTTCTTT. Protein product: CASSLRGGQTEAFF.